Each of the 14 T cell receptor beta chains below was sequenced from the same sample in a study of T cell responses to AZD1222 COVID-19 vaccine. Only in-frame clones appear in the TCRdb table, and some are missing; sequencing was by immunoSEQ multiplex PCR. This table has some 90,000 clones, around 90% appearing once. The sample in question was peripheral blood, obtained on day 0 of AZD1222 vaccination. The source of these receptors is an adult in good health.

The rearrangement links TRBV19 to TRBJ2-1, with TRBD2 matching over 14 bases. The CDR3 is made up of 14 amino acids. The germline CDR1 and CDR2 sequences are LNHDA and SQIVND (reference sequence). After removal of 9 bases from V and 9 bases from J, the junction contained 7 bases not matched to a gene. DNA for the CDR3: TGTGCCAGCCTGACTAGCGGGAGGGCCGGTGAGCAGTTCTTC. Translation gives CASLTSGRAGEQFF.

This clone was observed a single time. V gene TRBV6-6 combines with J gene TRBJ2-7; 7 nucleotides line up with TRBD1. CDR3 length: 15 amino acids. J lost 1 base, V lost 2 bases, and 5 bases had no gene match. From germline, CDR1 is MNHNY and CDR2 SVGAGI (reference sequence). The CDR3 protein is CASSYQGELSYEQYF. The CDR3 region has the DNA TGTGCCAGCAGTTACCAGGGGGAACTATCCTACGAGCAGTACTTC.

The chain couples TRBV25-1 to TRBJ1-1, with a possible D match to TRBD1 (6 bases). The germline CDR1 and CDR2 sequences are MGHDK and SYGVNS. The CDR3 runs to 14 residues. V shed 4 bases and J shed 0 bases, with 9 bases lying between them. CDR3 protein: CASSVTGMNTEAFF. The CDR3 DNA is TGTGCCAGCAGTGTAACAGGGATGAACACTGAAGCTTTCTTT.

The chain uses TRBV6-1 and TRBJ2-7; D uncertain. This CDR3 contains 14 residues. Germline V gene sequence: CDR1 MNHNS, CDR2 SASEGT. Trimming cost V 0 bases and J 1 base, with 7 bases left between them. This chain's CDR3 is CASSEASHSYEQYF. Written as DNA, the CDR3 is TGTGCCAGCAGTGAAGCGTCCCATTCCTACGAGCAGTACTTC.

The chain is built from TRBV30 and TRBJ1-4, with 7 bases lining up with TRBD1. The CDR3 sequence is 12 residues long. Germline values: CDR1 GTSNPN, CDR2 SVGIG (reference sequence). The J segment lost 6 bases and the V segment lost 5 bases, leaving 3 bases of the junction unmatched. In DNA form, the CDR3 reads TGTGCCTGGGGCAGGGGGGATGAAAAACTGTTTTTT. Protein: CAWGRGDEKLFF.

The chain employs TRBV4-2 and TRBJ2-1; 7 bases match TRBD2. The J segment lost 0 bases and the V segment lost 2 bases, leaving 4 bases of the junction unmatched. The CDR3 has 16 residues. CDR1 and CDR2 (germline): LGHNA, YNFKEQ. CDR3 bases: TGTGCCAGCAGCCAACGGGAGGCTCTCTCCTACAATGAGCAGTTCTTC. It translates to CASSQREALSYNEQFF.

The chain links TRBV6-6 to TRBJ2-2; no clear D. The V gene lost 4 bases and the J gene lost 6 bases, with 12 bases spanning the gap. The CDR3 consists of 14 residues. Germline values: CDR1 MNHNY, CDR2 SVGAGI (reference sequence). CDR3 sequence (DNA): TGTGCCAGCAGTTTCACGACCCCTGCCGGGGAGCTGTTTTTT. This translates into CASSFTTPAGELFF.

The V and J genes are TRBV25-1 and TRBJ1-1; D is uncertain. Germline loops: CDR1 MGHDK, CDR2 SYGVNS. The CDR3 is 13 amino acids. V lost 6 bases, J lost 3 bases, and 11 bases lay in between. CDR3 DNA: TGTGCCAGCAGGGGCTTCAGAGACACTGAAGCTTTCTTT. Translating gives CASRGFRDTEAFF.

This chain uses TRBV7-9 with TRBJ2-3; 8 positions agree with TRBD2. The ends lost 3 bases at V and 6 bases at J; junction bases unmatched: 8. The CDR3 consists of 15 residues. CDR1 is SEHNR, CDR2 FQNEAQ, per germline (reference sequence). The CDR3 loop reads CASSLATVAGDTQYF. The CDR3 region has the DNA TGTGCCAGCAGCTTGGCGACTGTAGCGGGGGATACGCAGTATTTT. The full variable domain, its missing parts supplied by reference TRBV7-9 and TRBJ2-3, is DTGVSQNPRHKITKRGQNVTFRCDPISEHNRLYWYRQTLGQGPEFLTYFQNEAQLEKSRLLSDRFSAERPKGSFSTLEIQRTEQGDSAMYLCASSLATVAGDTQYFGPGTRLTVL.

The V and J genes are TRBV27 and TRBJ1-1; 9 bases map to TRBD1. The CDR3 runs 15 residues. Looked up from germline, CDR1 is MNHEY and CDR2 is SMNVEV (reference sequence). V was pared by 2 bases and J by 5 bases, with 6 bases of the junction left unmatched. This CDR3 is CASSLRDRVRTEAFF. The CDR3 nucleotides read TGTGCCAGCAGTTTAAGGGACAGGGTTCGGACTGAAGCTTTCTTT.

The chain is built from TRBV7-8 and TRBJ1-1; D gene ambiguous. The CDR3 extends over 15 amino acids. V lost 3 bases to trimming and J lost 0 bases, with 11 bases between them. Germline V gives CDR1 SGHVS, CDR2 FQNEAQ. The CDR3 sequence: CASSLVSRVNTEAFF. CDR3 sequence (DNA): TGTGCCAGCAGCTTGGTCAGTAGGGTGAACACTGAAGCTTTCTTT.

The chain combines TRBV7-9 with TRBJ2-7, with TRBD2 matching over 7 bases. The V segment lost 7 bases and the J segment 6 bases; nucleotides outside the gene matches: 18. The CDR3 is 16 amino acids. Germline V gene lookup returns CDR1 SEHNR and CDR2 FQNEAQ (reference sequence). DNA of the CDR3: TGTGCCAGCACTCCCAGCCCGGGAGGCTCCACTGGCGAGCAGTACTTC. Protein: CASTPSPGGSTGEQYF.

This clone occurred once. The V and J genes are TRBV7-2 and TRBJ1-2; no reliable D call. Trimming removed 5 bases from V and 0 bases from J, with 16 bases in between. Germline V CDR1 and CDR2: SGHTA, FQGNSA. The CDR3 covers 16 residues. The DNA for the CDR3 is TGTGCCAGCAGCCCACACCCGGCAGAAGCTAACTATGGCTACACCTTC. Its translation: CASSPHPAEANYGYTF.

The chain combines TRBV30 with TRBJ1-4, with no clear D. CDR3 length: 13 amino acids. Germline loops: CDR1 GTSNPN, CDR2 SVGIG (reference sequence). The V gene lost 1 base and the J gene lost 4 bases, with 7 bases spanning the gap. The CDR3: CAWSERDNEKLFF. The CDR3 DNA sequence: TGTGCCTGGAGTGAAAGAGATAATGAAAAACTGTTTTTT.